These T cell receptor beta chains were read from a single sample in a study of T cells in narcolepsy. Profiling relied on immunoSEQ multiplex PCR, and the TCRdb table lists in-frame clones only, not all of them. The data contain 20,000 to 25,000 clones, around 90% of them seen just once; the ten biggest clones take up 0.9% to 1.2%. Input material: CD45RA- memory CD4+ T cells from PBMCs. These receptors originate from a human donor with narcolepsy. Both conserved end residues are trimmed from each CDR3. The order of the fields is D gene, CDR3 length, J gene, V gene, CDR3 protein. A D gene is named only where the DNA matches it firmly.

D: -; length: 13; J: TRBJ2-7; V: TRBV7-9; CDR3: ASSLGGQTLREQY
D: TRBD2; length: 16; J: TRBJ2-7; V: TRBV30; CDR3: AWSSQRGLATSSYEQY
D: -; length: 13; J: TRBJ2-7; V: TRBV6-5; CDR3: ASHGQGRSSYEQY
D: -; length: 12; J: TRBJ2-5; V: TRBV28; CDR3: ASTTFSSRGEQY
D: -; length: 14; J: TRBJ2-4; V: TRBV9; CDR3: ASSVEWERGKNIQY
D: -; length: 13; J: TRBJ1-5; V: TRBV5-1; CDR3: ASSQQGSSNQPQH
D: -; length: 9; J: TRBJ1-1; V: TRBV5-6; CDR3: ASILNTEAF
D: TRBD1; length: 12; J: TRBJ2-5; V: TRBV27; CDR3: ASSRDRGQETQY
D: -; length: 13; J: TRBJ1-3; V: TRBV19; CDR3: ARAGQPYSGNTIY
D: -; length: 14; J: TRBJ2-1; V: TRBV11-2; CDR3: ASSSRLVSSYNEQF
D: TRBD2; length: 13; J: TRBJ2-1; V: TRBV5-4; CDR3: ASSVGGGSYNEQF
D: -; length: 13; J: TRBJ2-7; V: TRBV9; CDR3: ASSVEERATYEQY
D: -; length: 11; J: TRBJ2-7; V: TRBV10-3; CDR3: AIQGSGSYEQY
D: TRBD1; length: 12; J: TRBJ1-5; V: TRBV28; CDR3: ASRRDRGHQPQH
D: TRBD2; length: 12; J: TRBJ2-7; V: TRBV2; CDR3: ASARTSGRQEQY
D: -; length: 12; J: TRBJ1-2; V: TRBV18; CDR3: ASSPGGAIHGYT
D: -; length: 11; J: TRBJ1-4; V: TRBV2; CDR3: ASVGGGREKLF
D: -; length: 12; J: TRBJ1-1; V: TRBV9; CDR3: ASSGGTSGVKAF
D: TRBD2; length: 16; J: TRBJ2-1; V: TRBV7-8; CDR3: ASSLGLGLAGRSNEQF
D: TRBD1; length: 13; J: TRBJ2-2; V: TRBV10-3; CDR3: ATHRGQGDAGELF
D: TRBD1; length: 10; J: TRBJ1-2; V: TRBV10-3; CDR3: AISPGQGSST
D: TRBD1; length: 14; J: TRBJ1-3; V: TRBV4-2; CDR3: ASSQGGQVSGNTIY
D: -; length: 13; J: TRBJ2-7; V: TRBV7-2; CDR3: ASSLVAGTNYEQY
D: TRBD1; length: 10; J: TRBJ2-7; V: TRBV23-1; CDR3: ASRRTGVSQY
D: -; length: 13; J: TRBJ1-4; V: TRBV5-4; CDR3: ASSLGGALGEKLF
D: -; length: 12; J: -; V: TRBV18; CDR3: ASSLQGSRNEQY
D: -; length: 14; J: TRBJ1-5; V: TRBV19; CDR3: ASSKLTGSAIQPQH
D: TRBD1; length: 13; J: TRBJ2-2; V: TRBV9; CDR3: ASSKTGGDVGELF
D: TRBD1; length: 14; J: TRBJ1-2; V: TRBV19; CDR3: ASRPGTGASNYGYT
D: TRBD1; length: 12; J: TRBJ1-2; V: TRBV19; CDR3: ASNGQGATYGYT
D: -; length: 9; J: TRBJ1-1; V: TRBV19; CDR3: ASTPPTEAF
D: TRBD1; length: 13; J: TRBJ2-7; V: TRBV6-1; CDR3: ASSDRTGLGYEQY